This TCR beta chain was sequenced for a study of blood T cells in healthy people across ages. Combining a sample-barcoded 5' primer with a J-beta primer mix, a second PCR ran for roughly 7 to 12 cycles. TCRdb re-called the 5' RACE reads through MiXCR, storing one row per CDR3 protein. The profile shows approximately 800,000 distinct CDR3 sequences, under 80% of them singletons. This clonotype came up once. Trimming took off 6 bases at V and 4 bases at J, with 19 bases between the two ends. The CDR3 totals 16 residues. Germline values: CDR1 SNHLY, CDR2 FYNNEI. The receptor was isolated from a man under 40 in good health. Specimen: blood. The chain combines TRBV2 with TRBJ2-1; maybe TRBD1 (6 bases). CDR3 residues: CASRLRSGQAYNEQFF. The CDR3, as DNA: TGTGCCAGCAGGCTAAGGTCGGGACAAGCTTACAATGAGCAGTTCTTC.